This entry features one T cell receptor (beta chain) sequence. Its antigen is unknown. The table came from immunoSEQ multiplex PCR; TCRdb's copy has only in-frame clones and leaves some out. Found here are under 150,000 clones, approximately 91% of them singletons; the top ten hold approximately 2%. Per the germline V gene, CDR1 is LNHDA and CDR2 is SQIVND (reference sequence). Trimming pared 3 bases from V and 8 bases from J, leaving 14 bases between. This CDR3 is built from 15 residues. Both about-4-week and about-12-week second-dose recipients were combined. These data originate in a study of T cell responses to AZD1222 COVID-19 vaccine. Study-wide findings and caveats: Most donors were white British and more were female, and clonal diversity was possibly underestimated. Seropositive status at baseline applied to only six AZD1222 recipients. Among vaccine-associated CD4 TCRs, coverage spanned spike, with dominance at 160-218 and 743-854.

The sample in question was peripheral blood, obtained 28 days after the second AZD1222 dose. The J gene is TRBJ1-6, the V gene TRBV19, with D perhaps TRBD1 (5 bases). The TCR comes from an adult who received the AZD1222 COVID-19 vaccine. CDR3 sequence reads: CASSIAGRPDSPLHF. The CDR3 DNA sequence: TGTGCCAGTAGTATCGCGGGGCGACCCGATTCACCCCTCCACTTT.